This T cell receptor (beta chain) was observed in a study of brain metastases from non-small cell lung cancer. The V gene's germline CDR1 is SGHRS and CDR2 YFSETQ. This CDR3 region has 13 residues. Trimming removed 0 bases at V and 1 base at J, with 5 bases between. Sequencing was performed with immunoSEQ multiplex PCR; in TCRdb, only in-frame clones are kept and a portion is missing. Altogether 4,900 or so clones are present, around 80% being singletons, with the ten largest covering over 6%. Turning to this clone: Its antigen is as yet unknown.

Overall study results and limits: Brain metastases had lower T-cell infiltration than primary tumors.

The chain employs TRBV5-1 and TRBJ2-7; the D is unclear. Sequences were obtained from primary lung tumor tissue. This receptor was identified in a donor at least 40 years old with non-small cell lung cancer. The CDR3 sequence is CASSLDPSYEQYF. The DNA of the CDR3 is TGCGCCAGCAGCTTGGACCCTTCCTACGAGCAGTACTTC.